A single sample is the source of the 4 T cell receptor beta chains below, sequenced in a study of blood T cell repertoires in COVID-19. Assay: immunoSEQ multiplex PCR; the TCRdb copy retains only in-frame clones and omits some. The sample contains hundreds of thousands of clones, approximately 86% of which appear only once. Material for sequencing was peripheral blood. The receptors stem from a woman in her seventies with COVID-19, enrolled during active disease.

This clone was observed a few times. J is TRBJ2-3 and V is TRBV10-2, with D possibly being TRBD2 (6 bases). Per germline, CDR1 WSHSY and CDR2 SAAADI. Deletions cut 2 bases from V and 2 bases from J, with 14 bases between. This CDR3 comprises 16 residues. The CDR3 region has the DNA TGCGCCAGCAGTGAGGTTAGCGGCACTTACACAGATACGCAGTATTTT. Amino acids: CASSEVSGTYTDTQYF.

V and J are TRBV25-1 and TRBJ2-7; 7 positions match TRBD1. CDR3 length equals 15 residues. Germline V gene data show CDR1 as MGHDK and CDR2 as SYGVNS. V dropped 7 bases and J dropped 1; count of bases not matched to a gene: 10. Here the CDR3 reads CASTRGGGSSYEQYF. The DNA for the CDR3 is TGTGCCAGCACTCGAGGGGGCGGTTCATCCTACGAGCAGTACTTC.

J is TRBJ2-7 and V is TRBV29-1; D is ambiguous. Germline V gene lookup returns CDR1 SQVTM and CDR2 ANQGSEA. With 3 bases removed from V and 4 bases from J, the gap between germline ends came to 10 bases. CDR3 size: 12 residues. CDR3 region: CSVEVQLYEQYF. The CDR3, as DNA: TGCAGCGTTGAGGTACAGCTGTACGAGCAGTACTTC.

CDR3 amino acids: CSVEGQGTNTQYF. The CDR3 DNA follows: TGCAGCGTTGAGGGGCAGGGTACGAATACGCAGTATTTT. The gene calls are TRBV29-1 and TRBJ2-3; tentatively, D is TRBD1 (5 bases). The CDR3 extends over 13 amino acids. V shed 3 bases and J shed 7 bases, with 14 bases lying between them. Germline V lookup: CDR1 SQVTM, CDR2 ANQGSEA.